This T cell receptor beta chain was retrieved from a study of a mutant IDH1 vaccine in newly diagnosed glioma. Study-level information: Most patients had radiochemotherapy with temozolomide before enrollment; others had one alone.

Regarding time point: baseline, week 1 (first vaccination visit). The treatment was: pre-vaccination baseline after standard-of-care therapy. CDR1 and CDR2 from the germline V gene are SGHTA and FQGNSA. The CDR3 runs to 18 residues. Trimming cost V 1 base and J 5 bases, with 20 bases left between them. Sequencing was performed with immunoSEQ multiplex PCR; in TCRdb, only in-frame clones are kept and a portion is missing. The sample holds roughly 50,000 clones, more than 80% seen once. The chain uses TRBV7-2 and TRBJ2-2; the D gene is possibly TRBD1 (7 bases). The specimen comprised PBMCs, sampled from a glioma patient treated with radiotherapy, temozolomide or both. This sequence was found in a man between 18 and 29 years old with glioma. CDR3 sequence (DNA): TGTGCCAGCAGCTTAGTCCCACGGGGGACAGCAAGAACCGGGGAGCTGTTTTTT. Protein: CASSLVPRGTARTGELFF.